This T cell receptor (beta chain) was sequenced in a study of CD8+CD57+ T cells in acquired aplastic anemia. Study details: Sorting CD4+ and CD8+ cells gave DNA averaging approximately 2.9 ug. Study results and limitations: Patients and controls shared some 30 CD8+ CDR3 sequences, highly expressed in patients.

This clonotype was counted many times. Its antigen is undetermined. Genomic DNA constituted the template upon which TCR beta VDJ and CDR3 profiling was performed. TCRdb called the reads again in MiXCR, with one record for every CDR3 protein. The sample contains 180,000 or so distinct CDR3 sequences, 63% of which appear only once. Sequencing was done on patients that had shown CD8+CD57+ cell expansion by flow cytometry. The cohort consisted entirely of patients having severe acquired aplastic anemia. Blood came from patients not yet given any therapy. The CDR3 sequence is 13 residues long. Per the germline V gene, CDR1 is KGHDR and CDR2 is SFDVKD. V was shortened by 10 bases and J by 12 bases, with 18 bases between the two germline ends.

The receptor was derived from a human donor with aplastic anemia. Sample: sorted CD4+, CD8+, or CD8+CD57+ T cells (not recorded which) from PBMCs. The chain links TRBV24-1 to TRBJ1-6, with D maybe TRBD1 (6 bases). This chain's CDR3 is CATNPMRGGPLHF. The CDR3 DNA is TGTGCCACAAACCCAATGAGAGGGGGACCCCTCCACTTT.